The rows below give T cell receptor beta chains drawn from one sample of a study of blood T cell repertoires in COVID-19. Some clones are missing from TCRdb's copy, which holds only in-frame ones; the method was immunoSEQ multiplex PCR. The sample gives hundreds of thousands of clones, roughly 86% of which show up once; around 2.1% is in the top ten. The sequencing sample was made of peripheral blood. The origin of the receptors is a woman in her twenties or thirties who had recovered from COVID-19. The CDR3 runs from the conserved cysteine through the conserved F or W. The order of the fields is V gene, D gene, clone size, J gene, CDR3 DNA, CDR3 protein. The D gene is left open where the match is weak. The size entry is marked missing in some rows and otherwise reads once, few, many or a size class.

v_gene: TRBV6-2/TRBV6-3
d_gene: -
abundance: -
j_gene: TRBJ2-3
CDR3nt: TGTGCCAGCAGCGGGAGGACAGGGCGGGCAGATACGCAGTATTTT
CDR3aa: CASSGRTGRADTQYF

v_gene: TRBV19
d_gene: TRBD2
abundance: -
j_gene: TRBJ2-7
CDR3nt: TGTGCCAGTAGTATTGGACTAGCGGGAGTGGACGAGCAGTACTTC
CDR3aa: CASSIGLAGVDEQYF

v_gene: TRBV28
d_gene: TRBD2
abundance: once
j_gene: TRBJ2-1
CDR3nt: TGTGCCAGCACCACCACCGGACTAGCTGGCTCCTACAATGAGCAGTTCTTC
CDR3aa: CASTTTGLAGSYNEQFF

v_gene: TRBV19
d_gene: TRBD1
abundance: -
j_gene: TRBJ1-4
CDR3nt: TGTGCCAGTAGTATCGGCAGGGGGTCCGGTAATGAAAAACTGTTTTTT
CDR3aa: CASSIGRGSGNEKLFF

v_gene: TRBV19
d_gene: TRBD1
abundance: -
j_gene: TRBJ2-4
CDR3nt: TGTGCCAGTAGCAAGATTTTTAGGACAGGGGGAAACATTCAGTACTTC
CDR3aa: CASSKIFRTGGNIQYF

v_gene: TRBV11-2
d_gene: TRBD1
abundance: -
j_gene: TRBJ1-1
CDR3nt: TGTGCCAGCAGCAGTATCGGACAGGGGGCCACTGAAGCTTTCTTT
CDR3aa: CASSSIGQGATEAFF

v_gene: TRBV3-1/TRBV3-2
d_gene: TRBD2
abundance: -
j_gene: TRBJ2-5
CDR3nt: TGTGCCAGCAGCCCTCTAGCGGGCGGCGAGACCCAGTACTTC
CDR3aa: CASSPLAGGETQYF

v_gene: TRBV27
d_gene: -
abundance: -
j_gene: TRBJ2-7
CDR3nt: TGTGCCAGCAGTTTATCGGTAGGGGACTACGAGCAGTACTTC
CDR3aa: CASSLSVGDYEQYF

v_gene: TRBV25-1
d_gene: TRBD2
abundance: -
j_gene: TRBJ2-7
CDR3nt: TGTGCCAGCAGTGACAGTAAACCGGGACTAGCGGGCTACGAGCAGTACTTC
CDR3aa: CASSDSKPGLAGYEQYF

v_gene: TRBV5-1
d_gene: TRBD2
abundance: -
j_gene: TRBJ2-5
CDR3nt: TGCGCCAGCAGCAGGACTAGCGGGACAGAGACCCAGTACTTC
CDR3aa: CASSRTSGTETQYF

v_gene: TRBV13
d_gene: TRBD2
abundance: once
j_gene: TRBJ2-2
CDR3nt: TGTGCCAGCAGCTCTGGACTAGCGGGGACACCGGGGGAGCTGTTTTTT
CDR3aa: CASSSGLAGTPGELFF

v_gene: TRBV12-3/TRBV12-4
d_gene: -
abundance: -
j_gene: TRBJ2-3
CDR3nt: TGTGCCAGCAGTCTCGCCAGATCGAATACGCAGTATTTT
CDR3aa: CASSLARSNTQYF

v_gene: TRBV6-6
d_gene: -
abundance: -
j_gene: TRBJ1-1
CDR3nt: TGTGCCAGCAGTCGGTTGGGGGGGGGCAATGAAGCTTTCTTT
CDR3aa: CASSRLGGGNEAFF

v_gene: TRBV7-2
d_gene: TRBD1
abundance: few
j_gene: TRBJ2-2
CDR3nt: TGTGCCAGCAGCTTAGCGGGACAGGGTCGCGCCGGGGAGCTGTTTTTT
CDR3aa: CASSLAGQGRAGELFF

v_gene: TRBV5-1
d_gene: -
abundance: -
j_gene: TRBJ1-6
CDR3nt: TGCGCCAGCAGCCGTACAGGGTTCAATTCACCCCTCCACTTT
CDR3aa: CASSRTGFNSPLHF

v_gene: TRBV12-3/TRBV12-4
d_gene: -
abundance: -
j_gene: TRBJ2-1
CDR3nt: TGTGCCAGCAGTTTGTCCAGGGATCATGAGCAGTTCTTC
CDR3aa: CASSLSRDHEQFF

v_gene: TRBV4-3
d_gene: -
abundance: -
j_gene: TRBJ2-1
CDR3nt: TGCGCCAGCAGCCAAGATGCTAGCAGTAACAATGAGCAGTTCTTC
CDR3aa: CASSQDASSNNEQFF

v_gene: TRBV2
d_gene: -
abundance: -
j_gene: TRBJ2-7
CDR3nt: TGTGCCAGCAGTGAGTCAGGGCTGTCCAACGAGCAGTACTTC
CDR3aa: CASSESGLSNEQYF

v_gene: TRBV5-4
d_gene: -
abundance: -
j_gene: TRBJ2-7
CDR3nt: TGTGCCAGCAGCTTGTTCGAACAGAGTCCCCTCTACGAGCAGTACTTC
CDR3aa: CASSLFEQSPLYEQYF

v_gene: TRBV19
d_gene: TRBD1
abundance: once
j_gene: TRBJ2-1
CDR3nt: TGTGCCAGTAGCGACGGAGGGACAGGGGCGAATGAGCAGTTCTTC
CDR3aa: CASSDGGTGANEQFF

v_gene: TRBV5-1
d_gene: TRBD2
abundance: once
j_gene: TRBJ2-3
CDR3nt: TGCGCCAGCAGTGTTGGACTAGCGAACACAGATACGCAGTATTTT
CDR3aa: CASSVGLANTDTQYF

v_gene: TRBV10-3
d_gene: -
abundance: -
j_gene: TRBJ2-1
CDR3nt: TGTGCCATCAGATTGGGGGCTAGCGGAGCGAACAATGAGCAGTTCTTC
CDR3aa: CAIRLGASGANNEQFF

v_gene: TRBV24-1
d_gene: -
abundance: -
j_gene: TRBJ1-4
CDR3nt: TGTGCCACCAGTGCCAAAGGACAGATCGCTAATGAAAAACTGTTTTTT
CDR3aa: CATSAKGQIANEKLFF

v_gene: TRBV10-3
d_gene: TRBD1
abundance: -
j_gene: TRBJ1-5
CDR3nt: TGTGCCATCAGCCGGGACAGGGGCCCTCAGCCCCAGCATTTT
CDR3aa: CAISRDRGPQPQHF

v_gene: TRBV2
d_gene: -
abundance: -
j_gene: TRBJ2-2
CDR3nt: TGTGCCAGCAGTGCTGGAGGGCTGGGTCCCGGGGAGCTGTTTTTT
CDR3aa: CASSAGGLGPGELFF

v_gene: TRBV5-6
d_gene: -
abundance: -
j_gene: TRBJ2-1
CDR3nt: TGTGCCAGCAGCTTGGGACTTTTGGATGAGCAGTTCTTC
CDR3aa: CASSLGLLDEQFF

v_gene: TRBV12-3/TRBV12-4
d_gene: TRBD2
abundance: -
j_gene: TRBJ2-3
CDR3nt: TGTGCCAGCAGCGGGACTAGCGGAGATACGCAGTATTTT
CDR3aa: CASSGTSGDTQYF

v_gene: TRBV11-1
d_gene: TRBD1
abundance: -
j_gene: TRBJ1-4
CDR3nt: TGTGCCAGCAGCTTAGCCCAGGGGGCGAAAGCTAATGAAAAACTGTTTTTT
CDR3aa: CASSLAQGAKANEKLFF

v_gene: TRBV6-1
d_gene: -
abundance: -
j_gene: TRBJ1-2
CDR3nt: TGTGCCAGCAGTGAAGCGTTTAACAGGGCGAACTATGGCTACACCTTC
CDR3aa: CASSEAFNRANYGYTF

v_gene: TRBV21-1
d_gene: -
abundance: -
j_gene: TRBJ2-3
CDR3nt: TGTGCCAGCAGCAAGAGGACTAGCGGGGGTTCAGATACGCAGTATTTT
CDR3aa: CASSKRTSGGSDTQYF

v_gene: TRBV3-1/TRBV3-2
d_gene: TRBD2
abundance: -
j_gene: TRBJ2-1
CDR3nt: TGTGCCAGCAGCCAAGGGTTAGCGGGGTTCTCCTACAATGAGCAGTTCTTC
CDR3aa: CASSQGLAGFSYNEQFF

v_gene: TRBV30
d_gene: -
abundance: -
j_gene: TRBJ2-7
CDR3nt: TGTGCCTGGAGTAGTAACCGGGTCGGATCCTACGAGCAGTACTTC
CDR3aa: CAWSSNRVGSYEQYF

v_gene: TRBV9
d_gene: TRBD2
abundance: once
j_gene: TRBJ2-5
CDR3nt: TGTGCCAGCAGCACGGGGACTAGGGGCACGGTAGAGACCCAGTACTTC
CDR3aa: CASSTGTRGTVETQYF

v_gene: TRBV9
d_gene: -
abundance: -
j_gene: TRBJ2-3
CDR3nt: TGTGCCAGCAGCGTAGACAACGAGGCAGATACGCAGTATTTT
CDR3aa: CASSVDNEADTQYF

v_gene: TRBV19
d_gene: TRBD1
abundance: many
j_gene: TRBJ1-1
CDR3nt: TGTGCCAGTAGTATAGATGGCCCAGGGGGCGATAACTTGAACACTGAAGCTTTCTTT
CDR3aa: CASSIDGPGGDNLNTEAFF

v_gene: TRBV10-3
d_gene: -
abundance: -
j_gene: TRBJ2-7
CDR3nt: TGTGCCAGTTCAGGGTATTCGGCCTACGAGCAGTACTTC
CDR3aa: CASSGYSAYEQYF

v_gene: TRBV10-2
d_gene: TRBD1
abundance: -
j_gene: TRBJ2-7
CDR3nt: TGCGCCAGCAGTGAAAACAGGGGGTACGAGCAGTACTTC
CDR3aa: CASSENRGYEQYF

v_gene: TRBV18
d_gene: -
abundance: -
j_gene: TRBJ1-6
CDR3nt: TGTGCCAGCTCACCAGTACCCGAGGGTGATTCACCCCTCCACTTT
CDR3aa: CASSPVPEGDSPLHF

v_gene: TRBV19
d_gene: -
abundance: -
j_gene: TRBJ1-5
CDR3nt: TGTGCCAGTAGTAGGGCGGGACCGCGCAATCAGCCCCAGCATTTT
CDR3aa: CASSRAGPRNQPQHF

v_gene: TRBV18
d_gene: -
abundance: -
j_gene: TRBJ2-7
CDR3nt: TGTGCCAGCTCACCAAACTCCTCGTACGAGCAGTACTTC
CDR3aa: CASSPNSSYEQYF

v_gene: TRBV11-3
d_gene: TRBD2
abundance: -
j_gene: TRBJ2-3
CDR3nt: TGTGCCAGCAGCCCGAGGACTAGCGGTGAGGATACGCAGTATTTT
CDR3aa: CASSPRTSGEDTQYF

v_gene: TRBV20-1
d_gene: -
abundance: -
j_gene: TRBJ1-1
CDR3nt: TGCAGGGGCACGGGGGGCACTGAAGCTTTCTTT
CDR3aa: CRGTGGTEAFF

v_gene: TRBV3-1/TRBV3-2
d_gene: -
abundance: -
j_gene: TRBJ1-1
CDR3nt: TGTGCCAGCAGCCAAGATTGGGCGAACACTGAAGCTTTCTTT
CDR3aa: CASSQDWANTEAFF

v_gene: TRBV5-5
d_gene: -
abundance: -
j_gene: TRBJ1-2
CDR3nt: TGTGCCAGCAGTTTGATGCAGGGCGGGGATGGCTACACCTTC
CDR3aa: CASSLMQGGDGYTF

v_gene: TRBV5-5
d_gene: -
abundance: -
j_gene: TRBJ2-1
CDR3nt: TGTGCCAGCAGCTTGGCCGGGGGTACAAGCAATGAGCAGTTCTTC
CDR3aa: CASSLAGGTSNEQFF

v_gene: TRBV2
d_gene: TRBD2
abundance: few
j_gene: TRBJ2-1
CDR3nt: TGTGCCAGCAGTGAATCTAGCGGGGATCTCGATGAGCAGTTCTTC
CDR3aa: CASSESSGDLDEQFF

v_gene: TRBV28
d_gene: TRBD1
abundance: -
j_gene: TRBJ2-7
CDR3nt: TGTGCCAGCAGCCTTAAAACTTTGACAGGGGGGGAGCAGTACTTC
CDR3aa: CASSLKTLTGGEQYF

v_gene: TRBV4-1
d_gene: TRBD1
abundance: -
j_gene: TRBJ2-3
CDR3nt: TGCGCCAGCAGCCAAGTTGCAACAGGGGGGTCAGATACGCAGTATTTT
CDR3aa: CASSQVATGGSDTQYF

v_gene: TRBV6-5
d_gene: -
abundance: -
j_gene: TRBJ1-6
CDR3nt: TGTGCCAGCAGTTACGCGTATAATTCACCCCTCCACTTT
CDR3aa: CASSYAYNSPLHF

v_gene: TRBV6-5
d_gene: -
abundance: once
j_gene: TRBJ2-2
CDR3nt: TGTGCCAGCTTGAGGGAAACCGGGGAGCTGTTTTTT
CDR3aa: CASLRETGELFF

v_gene: TRBV7-2
d_gene: -
abundance: -
j_gene: TRBJ1-1
CDR3nt: TGTGCCAGCAGCTTAGTTAGGGGTAGTCAGGGTACCCACACTGAAGCTTTCTTT
CDR3aa: CASSLVRGSQGTHTEAFF

v_gene: TRBV2
d_gene: -
abundance: -
j_gene: TRBJ1-1
CDR3nt: TGTGCCAGCAGTGTGGGCCCTGGCACTGAAGCTTTCTTT
CDR3aa: CASSVGPGTEAFF

v_gene: TRBV7-2
d_gene: -
abundance: -
j_gene: TRBJ2-1
CDR3nt: TGTGCCAGCAGCTTCCGTAACTACAATGAGCAGTTCTTC
CDR3aa: CASSFRNYNEQFF

v_gene: TRBV10-3
d_gene: -
abundance: -
j_gene: TRBJ2-7
CDR3nt: TGTGCCATCAGGCAAACAGGTGACGAGCAGTACTTC
CDR3aa: CAIRQTGDEQYF

v_gene: TRBV12-3/TRBV12-4
d_gene: -
abundance: -
j_gene: TRBJ2-1
CDR3nt: TGTGCCAGCAGTTTCCCCTTAAATGAGCAGTTCTTC
CDR3aa: CASSFPLNEQFF

v_gene: TRBV28
d_gene: TRBD1
abundance: -
j_gene: TRBJ1-1
CDR3nt: TGTGCCAGCAGCATGACAGGGGGCGGTTCTGAAGCTTTCTTT
CDR3aa: CASSMTGGGSEAFF

v_gene: TRBV19
d_gene: TRBD1
abundance: -
j_gene: TRBJ2-7
CDR3nt: TGTGCCAGTAGTTTTGCGACAGGGACCAACTACGAGCAGTACTTC
CDR3aa: CASSFATGTNYEQYF

v_gene: TRBV7-9
d_gene: -
abundance: -
j_gene: TRBJ2-7
CDR3nt: TGTGCCAGCAGCCCCCTTCTGGAGCCCGAGCAGTACTTC
CDR3aa: CASSPLLEPEQYF

v_gene: TRBV7-9
d_gene: -
abundance: -
j_gene: TRBJ2-7
CDR3nt: TGTGCCAGCAGCTTGCCCAGCTACGAGCAGTACTTC
CDR3aa: CASSLPSYEQYF